The 22 T cell receptor beta chains below all came from one sample that was sequenced in a study of OX40 agonist ivuxolimab in advanced cancers. Clones were read by immunoSEQ multiplex PCR, and TCRdb kept only the in-frame ones, dropping some. Of around 80,000 clones in the sample, roughly nine tenths are singletons; the top ten hold roughly 0.17%. The source was CD4+ or CD8+ T cells sorted from blood, collected in a trial of the OX40 agonist ivuxolimab. The receptors here all came from an adult with an advanced solid tumor such as melanoma, head and neck, liver or kidney cancer.

Remarks on this clone: The identical CDR3 is also encoded by other nucleotide sequences in the sample. The chain is built from TRBV5-1 and TRBJ2-7, with a possible D match to TRBD2 (6 bases). This CDR3 has 13 amino acids. Per the germline V gene, CDR1 is SGHRS and CDR2 is YFSETQ. V lost 1 base and J lost 5, with 10 bases in between. Here the CDR3 reads CASSLTSRDEQYF. CDR3 nucleotide sequence: TGCGCCAGCAGCTTGACTAGCAGGGACGAGCAGTACTTC.

V and J are TRBV7-9 and TRBJ1-1; a weak D match, TRBD1 (5 bases). Looked up from germline, CDR1 is SEHNR and CDR2 is FQNEAQ (reference sequence). The V gene lost 5 bases and the J gene lost 0 bases, with 13 bases spanning the gap. CDR3 size: 15 residues. CDR3 DNA: TGTGCCAGCAGCCCACGAGGGGTTATGAACACTGAAGCTTTCTTT. This translates into CASSPRGVMNTEAFF. Drawing the rest from reference TRBV7-9 and TRBJ1-1, the complete variable domain is DTGVSQNPRHKITKRGQNVTFRCDPISEHNRLYWYRQTLGQGPEFLTYFQNEAQLEKSRLLSDRFSAERPKGSFSTLEIQRTEQGDSAMYLCASSPRGVMNTEAFFGQGTRLTVV.

The chain uses TRBV19 and TRBJ2-7, with 8 positions matching TRBD2. CDR3 length: 15 residues. Germline trimming cut 3 bases from V and 0 bases from J; bases unmatched to any gene: 4. CDR1 and CDR2 (germline): LNHDA, SQIVND (reference sequence). The CDR3 is CASSMTAGGSYEQYF. Here the CDR3 DNA reads TGTGCCAGTAGTATGACCGCGGGGGGCTCCTACGAGCAGTACTTC.

This chain uses TRBV2 with TRBJ1-2; D gene ambiguous. The CDR3 length is 13 residues. The V end lost 8 bases, the J end lost 6 bases, and 16 bases lay between the germline ends. Germline CDR1 reads SNHLY; CDR2 reads FYNNEI. This CDR3 reads CASGVLGTNGYTF. In DNA form, the CDR3 reads TGTGCCAGCGGAGTCCTGGGAACGAATGGCTACACCTTC.

Here the CDR3 reads CASQIGLTYEQYF. DNA of the CDR3: TGTGCCAGTCAGATCGGACTTACCTACGAGCAGTACTTC. The chain carries TRBV18 and TRBJ2-7, with D maybe TRBD2 (5 bases). Germline assignment: CDR1 KGHSH and CDR2 LQKENI. Trimming pared 9 bases from V and 2 bases from J, leaving 14 bases between. The CDR3 is made up of 13 amino acids.

The chain's CDR3 is CASSSNRGQTQYF. The CDR3 nucleotides read TGTGCCAGCAGCTCAAACAGGGGGCAGACCCAGTACTTC. The chain has TRBV5-8 and TRBJ2-5; 9 bases align to TRBD1. V lost 3 bases and J lost 6; bases outside the gene matches: 3. Germline V CDR1 and CDR2: SGHTS, YDEGEE. CDR3 length equals 13 residues.

V is TRBV7-3 and J is TRBJ2-4; 8 bases map to TRBD1. Germline V gives CDR1 SGHTA, CDR2 FQGTGA. Trimming cost V 5 bases and J 2 bases; bases outside gene matches: 8. This CDR3 is built from 16 residues. The CDR3 coding sequence is TGTGCCAGCAGCCCCCGGACAGGGACGACCAAAAACATTCAGTACTTC. It yields the protein CASSPRTGTTKNIQYF. Looking up the rest from reference TRBV7-3 and TRBJ2-4 gives the full variable domain: GAGVSQTPSNKVTEKGKYVELRCDPISGHTALYWYRQSLGQGPEFLIYFQGTGAADDSGLPNDRFFAVRPEGSVSTLKIQRTERGDSAVYLCASSPRTGTTKNIQYFGAGTRLSVL.

This chain uses TRBV5-4 with TRBJ1-5, with 10 bases that match TRBD1. J gave up 4 bases and V 0 bases, and 10 bases lay outside the gene matches. The CDR3 loop spans 18 amino acids. From germline, CDR1 is SGHNT and CDR2 YYREEE (reference sequence). The CDR3 DNA sequence: TGTGCCAGCAGCTTGGGGGACGGGACAGGGGCTCGGAATCAGCCCCAGCATTTT. It encodes CASSLGDGTGARNQPQHF.

This clone appeared a few times. This chain joins TRBV5-4 and TRBJ2-1; perhaps TRBD2 as D (5 bases). V was shortened by 0 bases and J by 4 bases, with 8 bases between the two germline ends. This CDR3 comprises 14 residues. Germline-derived CDR1 and CDR2 are SGHNT and YYREEE (reference sequence). As DNA, the CDR3 is TGTGCCAGCAGCTTGGGCACGGGGTACAATGAGCAGTTCTTC. It is translated as CASSLGTGYNEQFF.

The gene calls are TRBV9 and TRBJ2-1, with TRBD2 identical over 7 bases. Trimming cost V 1 base and J 8 bases; bases outside gene matches: 9. The CDR3 is 15 amino acids. Germline V gene lookup returns CDR1 SGDLS and CDR2 YYNGEE. The CDR3 bases are TGTGCCAGCAGCGTACAAGCGGGGCGGCTCGATGAGCAGTTCTTC. Protein product: CASSVQAGRLDEQFF. Drawing the rest from reference TRBV9 and TRBJ2-1, the complete variable domain is DSGVTQTPKHLITATGQRVTLRCSPRSGDLSVYWYQQSLDQGLQFLIQYYNGEERAKGNILERFSAQQFPDLHSELNLSSLELGDSALYFCASSVQAGRLDEQFFGPGTRLTVL.

V and J are TRBV30 and TRBJ2-2; the match to TRBD2 covers 10 bases. This CDR3 has 16 amino acids. From germline, CDR1 is GTSNPN and CDR2 SVGIG (reference sequence). J lost 7 bases, V lost 0 bases, and 8 bases had no gene match. The CDR3 region has the DNA TGTGCCTGGAGTGTACAATTAGCGGGAGGAGTCGGGGAGCTGTTTTTT. Translated: CAWSVQLAGGVGELFF.

The table lists this clone with a few counts. This chain joins TRBV7-6 and TRBJ2-3, with D tentatively TRBD1 or TRBD2 (5 bases each). Trimming removed 3 bases at V and 11 bases at J, with 15 bases between. This CDR3 has 13 amino acids. Germline V gene sequence: CDR1 SGHVS, CDR2 FNYEAQ. Written as DNA, the CDR3 is TGTGCCAGCAGCTTTGGTGGAAGAGGGGTGCAGTATTTT. It translates to CASSFGGRGVQYF.

A word on this clone: This sample includes further DNA sequences coding for the same CDR3. The chain uses TRBV5-1 and TRBJ1-1; D remains ambiguous. This CDR3 has 15 residues. Germline V gives CDR1 SGHRS, CDR2 YFSETQ. Trimming cost V 0 bases and J 1 base, with 10 bases left between them. The CDR3 spells CASSLERARNTEAFF. The CDR3 bases are TGCGCCAGCAGCTTGGAACGCGCCCGGAACACTGAAGCTTTCTTT.

The chain uses TRBV15 and TRBJ2-1, with 7 nucleotides matching TRBD2. This CDR3 comprises 14 residues. Germline CDR1 reads LNHNV; CDR2 reads YYDKDF (reference sequence). V lost 5 bases, J lost 5 bases, and 6 bases stayed unmatched. The CDR3 nucleotides are TGTGCCACCAGCTCCGGGACTATACACAATGAGCAGTTCTTC. Translation gives CATSSGTIHNEQFF.

The V and J genes are TRBV6-5 and TRBJ2-7; D ambiguous. V was pared by 8 bases and J by 6 bases, with 20 bases between. This CDR3 is built from 14 residues. Germline-derived CDR1 and CDR2 are MNHEY and SVGAGI. The CDR3 DNA reads as TGTGCCAGCGGGCCGTGGACCTCCCAAGGCGAGCAGTACTTC. Translating gives CASGPWTSQGEQYF.

This clone was counted a single time. The CDR3 bases are TGTGCCAGCAGTTCGGGACAGGGGAGGTATTTT. This gives the protein CASSSGQGRYF. The chain links TRBV6-5 to TRBJ2-3; TRBD1 agrees at 10 bases. The germline CDR1 and CDR2 sequences are MNHEY and SVGAGI. The CDR3 runs 11 residues. V shed 4 bases and J 14 bases; nucleotides not matched to a gene: 3.

The CDR3 loop reads CASSFALGTQYF. The CDR3 region has the DNA TGTGCCAGCAGCTTCGCGCTGGGTACGCAGTATTTT. V is TRBV7-6 and J is TRBJ2-3; D gene uncertain. Trimming took 3 bases from V and 8 from J, leaving 9 bases between them. Germline V gene data show CDR1 as SGHVS and CDR2 as FNYEAQ. The CDR3 length is 12 residues.

The genes are TRBV6-6 and TRBJ2-3, with 16 bases lining up with TRBD2. CDR3 size: 16 residues. Germline values: CDR1 MNHNY, CDR2 SVGAGI (reference sequence). V lost 4 bases, J lost 6 bases, and 4 bases stayed unmatched. The CDR3 DNA reads TGTGCCAGCAGTTTGGGACTAGCGGGGGGGAAGGATACGCAGTATTTT. Translating it yields CASSLGLAGGKDTQYF.

V is TRBV5-1 and J is TRBJ2-5; 10 nucleotides line up with TRBD1. CDR3 size: 18 residues. V lost 0 bases, J lost 2 bases, and 10 bases stayed unmatched. CDR1 and CDR2 from the germline V gene are SGHRS and YFSETQ. CDR3 nucleotide sequence: TGCGCCAGCAGCTTGGGCGGGACAGGGGTTGTGGGGCAAGAGACCCAGTACTTC. It yields the protein CASSLGGTGVVGQETQYF.

This chain uses TRBV29-1 with TRBJ2-7; TRBD2 matches at 8 bases. The CDR3 sequence is 16 residues long. Germline assignment: CDR1 SQVTM and CDR2 ANQGSEA. V shed 7 bases and J 9 bases; nucleotides not matched to a gene: 23. CDR3 residues: CSGTLTTGLGSSRQYF. The CDR3 DNA reads as TGCAGCGGAACCCTGACCACGGGACTAGGGAGTTCTCGGCAGTACTTC.

The chain has TRBV5-4 and TRBJ2-3, with 8 bases fitting TRBD1. CDR1 SGHNT and CDR2 YYREEE come from the germline V gene (reference sequence). V was pared by 9 bases and J by 2 bases, with 8 bases of the junction left unmatched. The CDR3 sequence is 14 residues long. CDR3 sequence: CATDPGGNTDTQYF. CDR3 DNA: TGTGCCACCGACCCAGGGGGCAACACAGATACGCAGTATTTT.

This clone was observed a single time. This chain joins TRBV12-2 and TRBJ2-1; the table calls TRBD2, which could not be checked here. TRBV12-2 is recorded as a pseudogene. This CDR3 has 15 residues. The CDR3 sequence: CASRLVRAGGGEQFF. CDR3 DNA: TGTGCAAGTCGCTTAGTTAGAGCGGGAGGAGGTGAGCAGTTCTTC.